This T cell receptor (beta chain) was retrieved from a study of identical twins. This CDR3 has 14 amino acids. Germline values: CDR1 MNHNS, CDR2 SASEGT. With V trimmed by 6 bases and J by 2 bases, 5 bases remained unmatched. TCRdb fed the 5' RACE reads into MiXCR, producing one record per CDR3 protein. Of about 530,000 distinct CDR3 sequences listed, about a fifth are singletons. In its sample, this clonotype was seen once. Another study also made use of these data, one on yellow fever vaccine responses in identical twins.

The sequencing input was CD4+ T cells sorted from blood. This rearrangement joins TRBV6-1 to TRBJ1-1; TRBD1 matches at 8 bases. This clonotype was sampled from a woman aged 18-35 years in good health. The CDR3 DNA sequence: TGTGCCAGCAGACGACAGGGGACAAACACTGAAGCTTTCTTT. As protein: CASRRQGTNTEAFF.